The source of this TCR beta chain is a study of shared clonotypes between healthy human individuals. Study overall: Plates per donor: three CD4 naive, three CD4 memory, two CD8 naive, one CD8 memory.

The CDR3 covers 15 residues. V lost 6 bases and J 2 bases, leaving 16 bases between the germline ends. In germline, CDR1 is SQVTM, CDR2 ANQGSEA. Measured with immunoSEQ multiplex PCR; TCRdb has only the in-frame clones, and not every one. There are a few hundred thousand clones in the sample; under 80% occur only once, and over 8.5% lies in the top ten. The V gene is TRBV29-1, the J gene TRBJ1-4, with D unresolved. Sample: memory CD4+ T cells sorted from blood. The subset was: CD45RA-negative fraction. This receptor was taken from a man aged 30-40 years in good health. The CDR3 nucleotides are TGCAGCGTGAGACCGTCAGGTTCGACTAATGAAAAACTGTTTTTT. Amino acid sequence: CSVRPSGSTNEKLFF.